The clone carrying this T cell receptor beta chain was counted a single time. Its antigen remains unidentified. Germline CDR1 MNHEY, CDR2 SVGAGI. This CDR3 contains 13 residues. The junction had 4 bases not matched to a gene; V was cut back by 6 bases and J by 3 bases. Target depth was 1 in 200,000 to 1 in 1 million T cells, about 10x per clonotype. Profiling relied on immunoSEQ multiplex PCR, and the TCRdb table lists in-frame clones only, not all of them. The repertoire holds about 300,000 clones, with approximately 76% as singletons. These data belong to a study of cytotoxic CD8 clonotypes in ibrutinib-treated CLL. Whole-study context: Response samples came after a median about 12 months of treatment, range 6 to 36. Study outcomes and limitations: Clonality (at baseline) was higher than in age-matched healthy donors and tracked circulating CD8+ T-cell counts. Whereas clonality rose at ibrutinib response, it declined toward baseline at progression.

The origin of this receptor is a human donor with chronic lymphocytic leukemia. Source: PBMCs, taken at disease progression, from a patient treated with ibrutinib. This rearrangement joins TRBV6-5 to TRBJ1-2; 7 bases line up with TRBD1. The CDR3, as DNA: TGTGCCAGCAGATCCGACAGGGACTATGGCTACACCTTC. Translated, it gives CASRSDRDYGYTF.